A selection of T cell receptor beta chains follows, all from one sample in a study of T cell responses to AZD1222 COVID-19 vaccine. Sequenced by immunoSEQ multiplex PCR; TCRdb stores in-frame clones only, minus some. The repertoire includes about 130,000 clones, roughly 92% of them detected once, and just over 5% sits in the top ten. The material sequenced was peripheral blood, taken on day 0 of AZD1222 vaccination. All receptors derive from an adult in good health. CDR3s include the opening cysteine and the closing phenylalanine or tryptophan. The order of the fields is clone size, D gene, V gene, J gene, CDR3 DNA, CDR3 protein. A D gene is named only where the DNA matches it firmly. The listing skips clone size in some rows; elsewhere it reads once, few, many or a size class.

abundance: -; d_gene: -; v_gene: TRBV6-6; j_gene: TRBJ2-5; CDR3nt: TGTGCCAGCACCCAAGCGGGTATGGAGACCCAGTACTTC; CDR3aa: CASTQAGMETQYF
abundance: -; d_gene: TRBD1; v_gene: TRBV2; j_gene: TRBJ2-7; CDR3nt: TGTGCCAGCAGTACCGGGACAGGGGTCTACGAGCAGTACTTC; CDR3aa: CASSTGTGVYEQYF
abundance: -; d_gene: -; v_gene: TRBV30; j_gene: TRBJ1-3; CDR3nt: TGTGCCTGGAGTGTTCCTCAGGGCTTCGGAAACACCATATATTTT; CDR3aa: CAWSVPQGFGNTIYF
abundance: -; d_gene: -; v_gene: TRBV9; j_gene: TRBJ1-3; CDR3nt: TGTGCCAGCAGCCTCTCAGGGAGTTTCGCTGGAAACACCATATATTTT; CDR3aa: CASSLSGSFAGNTIYF
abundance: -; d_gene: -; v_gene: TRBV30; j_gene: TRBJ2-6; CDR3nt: TGTGCCTGGGGTGGGGCCAACGTCCTGACTTTC; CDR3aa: CAWGGANVLTF
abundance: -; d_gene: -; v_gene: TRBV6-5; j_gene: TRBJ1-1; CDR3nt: TGTGCCAGCGTAGAGGGATACGACACTGAAGCTTTCTTT; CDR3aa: CASVEGYDTEAFF
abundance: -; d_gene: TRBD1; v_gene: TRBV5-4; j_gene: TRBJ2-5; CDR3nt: TGTGCCAGCAGCTTCCCGGGACAGCAAGAGACCCAGTACTTC; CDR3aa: CASSFPGQQETQYF
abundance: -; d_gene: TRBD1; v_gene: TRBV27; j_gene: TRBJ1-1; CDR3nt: TGTGCCAGCAGGTTCCGGGACAGGGACACTGAAGCTTTCTTT; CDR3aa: CASRFRDRDTEAFF
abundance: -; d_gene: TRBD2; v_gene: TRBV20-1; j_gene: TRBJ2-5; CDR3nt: TGCAGTGCTAGTACTAGCGGGAGTGAGACCCAGTACTTC; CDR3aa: CSASTSGSETQYF
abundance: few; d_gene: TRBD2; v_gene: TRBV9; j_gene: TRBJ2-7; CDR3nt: TGTGCCAGCAGCGTAAATTGGCTAGCGGGAGCTTACGAGCAGTACTTC; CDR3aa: CASSVNWLAGAYEQYF
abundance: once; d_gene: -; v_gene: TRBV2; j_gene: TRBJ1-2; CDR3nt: TGTGCCAGCAGTAGGGGACCTAGTCAGGGCTACACCTTC; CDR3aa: CASSRGPSQGYTF
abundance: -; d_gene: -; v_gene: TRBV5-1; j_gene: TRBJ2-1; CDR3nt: TGCGCCAGCAGCTGGACTCCATCCTCCTACAATGAGCAGTTCTTC; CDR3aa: CASSWTPSSYNEQFF
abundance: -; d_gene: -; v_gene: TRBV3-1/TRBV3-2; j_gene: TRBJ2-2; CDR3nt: TGTGCCAGCACCCAGGGCTTTAACACCGGGGAGCTGTTTTTT; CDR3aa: CASTQGFNTGELFF
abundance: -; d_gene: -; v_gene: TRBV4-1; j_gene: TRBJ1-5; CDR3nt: TGCGCCAGCAGCCAAGTTGGGAAGGATCAGCCCCAGCATTTT; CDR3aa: CASSQVGKDQPQHF
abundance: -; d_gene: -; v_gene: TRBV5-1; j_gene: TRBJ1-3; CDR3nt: TGCGCCAGCAGCTTGGCCCCCCGGGACATCTCTGGAAACACCATATATTTT; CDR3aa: CASSLAPRDISGNTIYF
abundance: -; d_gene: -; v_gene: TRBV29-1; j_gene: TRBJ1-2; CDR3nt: TGCAGCGTTGATGCGGGAGGGGACTATGGCTACACCTTC; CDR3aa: CSVDAGGDYGYTF
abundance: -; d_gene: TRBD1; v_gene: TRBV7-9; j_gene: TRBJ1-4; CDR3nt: TGTGCCAGCAGCGGAGACAGGGAGGGAGGGAATGAAAAACTGTTTTTT; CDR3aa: CASSGDREGGNEKLFF
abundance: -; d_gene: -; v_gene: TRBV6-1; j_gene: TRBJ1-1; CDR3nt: TGTGCCAGCAGTGAAGCGCGGGGAGGGGCTGAAGCTTTCTTT; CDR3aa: CASSEARGGAEAFF
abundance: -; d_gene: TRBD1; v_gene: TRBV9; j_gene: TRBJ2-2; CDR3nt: TGTGCCAGCAGCACCCGGACAGGGTTAAACACCGGGGAGCTGTTTTTT; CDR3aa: CASSTRTGLNTGELFF
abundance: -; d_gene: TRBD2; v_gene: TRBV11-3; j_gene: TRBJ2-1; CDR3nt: TGTGCCAGCAGCTTAGCGAGCGGGAGCTACAATGAGCAGTTCTTC; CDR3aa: CASSLASGSYNEQFF
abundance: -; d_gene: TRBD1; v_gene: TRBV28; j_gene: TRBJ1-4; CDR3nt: TGTGCCAGCAGTTTCCCGACAGGGGGTGGTGAAAAACTGTTTTTT; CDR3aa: CASSFPTGGGEKLFF
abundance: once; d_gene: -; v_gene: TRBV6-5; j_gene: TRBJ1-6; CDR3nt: TGTGCCAGCAGCCTCCTTTTGGGGGCCGGGGTACCCCTCCACTTT; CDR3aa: CASSLLLGAGVPLHF
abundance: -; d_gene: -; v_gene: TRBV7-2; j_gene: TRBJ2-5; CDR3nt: TGTGCCAGCAGCTTCGGCATGGAGACCCAGTACTTC; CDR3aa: CASSFGMETQYF
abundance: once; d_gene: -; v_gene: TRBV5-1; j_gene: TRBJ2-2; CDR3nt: TGCGCCAGCAGCTTGAGGGGGTTCACCGGGGAGCTGTTTTTT; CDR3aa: CASSLRGFTGELFF
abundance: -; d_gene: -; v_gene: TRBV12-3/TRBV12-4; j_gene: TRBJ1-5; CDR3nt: TGTGCCAGCAGTTTAGTACTCAATCAGCCCCAGCATTTT; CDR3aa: CASSLVLNQPQHF
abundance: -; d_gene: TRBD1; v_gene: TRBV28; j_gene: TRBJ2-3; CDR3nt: TGTGCCAGCAGCCCCCCGGGACAGGGGACAGATACGCAGTATTTT; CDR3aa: CASSPPGQGTDTQYF
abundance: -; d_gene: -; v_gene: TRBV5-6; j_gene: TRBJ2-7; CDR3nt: TGTGCCAGCAGCTTCTCTGCCTATGGGGGCGAGCAGTACTTC; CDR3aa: CASSFSAYGGEQYF
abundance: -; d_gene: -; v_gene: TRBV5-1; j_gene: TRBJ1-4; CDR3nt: TGCGCCAGCAGCTCGGACGGCTCTAATGAAAAACTGTTTTTT; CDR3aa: CASSSDGSNEKLFF
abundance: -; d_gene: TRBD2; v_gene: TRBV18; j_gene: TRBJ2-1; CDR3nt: TGTGCCAGCTCAATGACTAGCGGCTACAATGAGCAGTTCTTC; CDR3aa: CASSMTSGYNEQFF
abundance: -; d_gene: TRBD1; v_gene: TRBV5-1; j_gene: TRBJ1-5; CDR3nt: TGCGCCAGCAGCTTACAGGGGGCGCGGCATCAGCCCCAGCATTTT; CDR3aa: CASSLQGARHQPQHF
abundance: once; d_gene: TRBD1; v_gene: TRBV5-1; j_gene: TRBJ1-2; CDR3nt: TGCGCCAGCAGCAACCCCCGGGGACAGGGATTAAACTATGGCTACACCTTC; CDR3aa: CASSNPRGQGLNYGYTF
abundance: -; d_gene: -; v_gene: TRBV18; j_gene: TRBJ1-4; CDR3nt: TGTGCCAGCACCCCGGACCAATTAAATGAAAAACTGTTTTTT; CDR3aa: CASTPDQLNEKLFF
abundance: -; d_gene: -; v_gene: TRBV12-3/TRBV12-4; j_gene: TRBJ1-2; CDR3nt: TGTGCCAGCAGTCCCCCCGGGACACTCGGCTACACCTTC; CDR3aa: CASSPPGTLGYTF
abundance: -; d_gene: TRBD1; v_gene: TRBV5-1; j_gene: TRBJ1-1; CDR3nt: TGCGCCAGCAGCCGAGGACAGGGAAACACTGAAGCTTTCTTT; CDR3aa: CASSRGQGNTEAFF
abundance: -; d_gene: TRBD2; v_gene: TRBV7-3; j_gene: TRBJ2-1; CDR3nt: TGTGCCAGCAGCTCCAGGACTAGCGGGAGTGTCAATGAGCAGTTCTTC; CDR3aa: CASSSRTSGSVNEQFF
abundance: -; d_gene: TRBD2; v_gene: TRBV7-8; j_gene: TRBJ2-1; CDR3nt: TGTGCCAGCAGCTTAGCGTACGAACTAGCGGGAGTGACCCCCTACAATGAGCAGTTCTTC; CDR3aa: CASSLAYELAGVTPYNEQFF
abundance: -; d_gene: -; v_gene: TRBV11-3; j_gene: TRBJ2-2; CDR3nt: TGTGCCAGCAGCTTTTCAGAGAACACCGGGGAGCTGTTTTTT; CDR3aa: CASSFSENTGELFF
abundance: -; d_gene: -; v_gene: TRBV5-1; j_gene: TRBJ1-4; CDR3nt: TGCGCCAGCAGCTTGAGGCCGGCAACTAATGAAAAACTGTTTTTT; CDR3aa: CASSLRPATNEKLFF
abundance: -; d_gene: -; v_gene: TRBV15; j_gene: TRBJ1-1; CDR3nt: TGTGCCACCAGCAGAGATCGGACGGGGACTGAAGCTTTCTTT; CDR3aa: CATSRDRTGTEAFF
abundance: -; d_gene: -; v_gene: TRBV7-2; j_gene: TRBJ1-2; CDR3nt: TGTGCCAGCAGCTTGACGAGACAGAACTATGGCTACACCTTC; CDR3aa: CASSLTRQNYGYTF
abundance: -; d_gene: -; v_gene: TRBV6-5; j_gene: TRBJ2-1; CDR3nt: TGTGCCAGCAGTAACGGAGATCAGTACAATGAGCAGTTCTTC; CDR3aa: CASSNGDQYNEQFF
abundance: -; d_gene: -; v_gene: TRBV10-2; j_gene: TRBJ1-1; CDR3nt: TGCGCCAGCAGTTCAATAGGGGGAACTGAAGCTTTCTTT; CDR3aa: CASSSIGGTEAFF
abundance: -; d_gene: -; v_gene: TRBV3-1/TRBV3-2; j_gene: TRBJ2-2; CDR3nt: TGTGCCAGCAGCCTGAGGGTAGGGGAGCTGTTTTTT; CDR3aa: CASSLRVGELFF
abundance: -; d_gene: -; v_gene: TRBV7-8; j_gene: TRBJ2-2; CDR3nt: TGTGCCAGCAGCTTAGGGAGGGCGGACACCGGGGAGCTGTTTTTT; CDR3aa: CASSLGRADTGELFF
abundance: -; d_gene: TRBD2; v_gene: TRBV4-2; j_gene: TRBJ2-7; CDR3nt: TGTGCCAGCAGCCCCGGGACTAGCGGATACGAGCAGTACTTC; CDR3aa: CASSPGTSGYEQYF
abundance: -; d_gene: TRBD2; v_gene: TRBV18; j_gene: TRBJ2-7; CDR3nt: TGTGCCAGCTCACGGACTAGAATTCACGAGCAGTACTTC; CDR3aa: CASSRTRIHEQYF
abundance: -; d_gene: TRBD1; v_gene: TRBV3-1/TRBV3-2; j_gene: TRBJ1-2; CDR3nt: TGTGCCAGCAGCCTCGGACAGGGGAACTATGGCTACACCTTC; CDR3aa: CASSLGQGNYGYTF
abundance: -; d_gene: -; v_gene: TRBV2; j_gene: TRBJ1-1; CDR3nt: TGTGCCAGCAGTGAACAGGTGGTCACTGAAGCTTTCTTT; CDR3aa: CASSEQVVTEAFF
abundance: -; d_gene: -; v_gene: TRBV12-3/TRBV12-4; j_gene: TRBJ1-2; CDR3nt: TGTGCCAGCAGCTCAACAGGTTATGGCTACACCTTC; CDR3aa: CASSSTGYGYTF
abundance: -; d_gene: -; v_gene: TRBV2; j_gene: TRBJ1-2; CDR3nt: TGTGCCAGCAGTGGGCGGAACTATGGCTACACCTTC; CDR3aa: CASSGRNYGYTF
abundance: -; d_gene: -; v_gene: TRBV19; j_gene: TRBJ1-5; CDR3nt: TGTGCCAGTAGTATCCCTAGACGGGAAAGCAATCAGCCCCAGCATTTT; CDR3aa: CASSIPRRESNQPQHF
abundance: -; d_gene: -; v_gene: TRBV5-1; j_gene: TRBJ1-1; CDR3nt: TGCGCCAGCAGGCCGGGGCCCGGGGAGAACACTGAAGCTTTCTTT; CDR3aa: CASRPGPGENTEAFF
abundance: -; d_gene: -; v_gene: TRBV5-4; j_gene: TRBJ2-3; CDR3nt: TGTGCCAGCAGCTTGGGGGGCGGCACAGATACGCAGTATTTT; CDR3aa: CASSLGGGTDTQYF
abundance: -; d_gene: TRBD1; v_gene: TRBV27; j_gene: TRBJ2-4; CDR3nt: TGTGCCAGCAGTCCCTCCGACGGGGATAAGGGGGCCATTCAGTACTTC; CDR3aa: CASSPSDGDKGAIQYF
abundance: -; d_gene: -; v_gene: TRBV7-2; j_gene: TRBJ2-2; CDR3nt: TGTGCCAGCAGCTTAGAGGGAAACACCGGGGAGCTGTTTTTT; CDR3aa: CASSLEGNTGELFF
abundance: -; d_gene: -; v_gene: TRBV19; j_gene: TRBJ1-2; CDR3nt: TGTGCCAGTAGTATAAGGACAGTAACCGGTGGCTACACCTTC; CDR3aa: CASSIRTVTGGYTF
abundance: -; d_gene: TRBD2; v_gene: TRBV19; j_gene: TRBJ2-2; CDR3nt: TGTGCCAGTAGTGCCCGACTAGCGGGAGCCGGGGAGCTGTTTTTT; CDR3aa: CASSARLAGAGELFF
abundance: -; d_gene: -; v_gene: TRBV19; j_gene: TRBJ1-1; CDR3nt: TGTGCCAGTAGTCACCTAGACAGCTCCATGAACACTGAAGCTTTCTTT; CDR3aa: CASSHLDSSMNTEAFF